This T cell receptor beta chain was recovered during a study of blood T cell repertoires in COVID-19. In the study overall: The origin of the acute and convalescent COVID-19 samples was the United States, Italy and Spain. PBMCs, B-cell-depleted T cells, or T cells provided the cDNA or gDNA that made up the material.

Original processing methods: Amplification with reference gene primers provided the estimates of nucleated cell counts. Repertoires were generated with immunoSEQ multiplex PCR, while TCRdb's copy carries only in-frame clones and drops some. V and J calls plus clone size are reproduced from that table; the DNA served to infer D and trimming. Of roughly 250,000 clones in the sample, more than 60% were seen once. Input material: peripheral blood. The receptor's source is a woman between 40 and 55 years old with active or convalescent COVID-19.

The CDR3 spells CASSWGRVITDTQYF. In nucleotides, the CDR3 is TGTGCCAGCAGTTGGGGCCGAGTCATCACAGATACGCAGTATTTT. The chain joins TRBV27 to TRBJ2-3; D is perhaps TRBD1 (5 bases). V dropped 4 bases and J dropped 2 bases, with 13 bases sitting between them. CDR3 size: 15 residues. Germline-derived CDR1 and CDR2 are MNHEY and SMNVEV (reference sequence).